Shown below are 7 T cell receptor beta chains from a single sample sequenced in a study of T and B cells in COVID-19 patients. TRB rearrangements were amplified by multiplex PCR with BIOMED2 TRB-A/B primers. TCRdb itself ran the multiplex PCR reads through MiXCR, one entry per CDR3 protein. The sample consists of about 10,000 distinct CDR3 sequences, roughly 33% of them appearing once. From blood, about 250-500 ng of genomic DNA served as TRB template. The sequencing sample was made of blood. The receptor set was obtained from a human donor with active COVID-19.

This clonotype has only a few counts. The chain combines TRBV24-1 with TRBJ2-2; maybe TRBD1 (7 bases). V was shortened by 9 bases and J by 3 bases, with 13 bases between the two germline ends. This CDR3 has 14 amino acids. The germline V gene has CDR1 KGHDR and CDR2 SFDVKD. CDR3 nucleotides: TGTGCCACCTCCCCAGGGGGGTACACCGGGGAGCTGTTTTTT. It is translated as CATSPGGYTGELFF.

Points on this clonotype: A much larger clone sits a single nucleotide away, making a read error possible. The V call is TRBV5-6, the J call TRBJ1-4, with 7 bases that match TRBD1. The CDR3 is 15 residues long. The germline CDR1 and CDR2 sequences are SGHDT and YYEEEE. The DNA for the CDR3 is TGTCCCAGCAGCAAGCGACAGGGTAGAGGGGAAAAACTGTTTTTT. It codes for CPSSKRQGRGEKLFF.

The rearrangement uses TRBV6-2 or TRBV6-3 and TRBJ1-4; D perhaps matches TRBD1 (5 bases). Trimming removed 4 bases at V and 7 bases at J, with 13 bases between. Per germline, CDR1 MNHEY and CDR2 SVGEGT. The CDR3 has 14 amino acids. CDR3: CASSWSRVGEKLFF. CDR3 sequence (DNA): TGTGCCAGCAGTTGGTCCAGGGTCGGTGAAAAACTGTTTTTT.

This clonotype was observed a handful of times. The J gene is TRBJ1-2, the V gene TRBV6-1, with D unclear. The V end was cut by 4 bases, the J end by 5 bases, with 5 bases between. CDR3 length equals 11 residues. Germline V CDR1 and CDR2: MNHNS, SASEGT. CDR3 in DNA: TGTGCCAGCAGTGGCGGTTATGGCTACACCTTC. It yields the protein CASSGGYGYTF.

The table lists this clonotype with a few counts. The rearrangement links TRBV29-1 to TRBJ2-1; 7 nucleotides line up with TRBD1. CDR1 is SQVTM, CDR2 ANQGSEA, per germline. The CDR3 runs to 14 residues. V lost 6 bases, J lost 4 bases, and 9 bases stayed unmatched. CDR3 loop: CSVGADRAYNEQFF. The CDR3 DNA reads as TGCAGCGTCGGCGCTGACAGGGCATACAATGAGCAGTTCTTC.

Regarding this clonotype: At one boundary the junction diverges from the germline segment, which might be a read error. The chain employs TRBV5-5 and TRBJ2-5; TRBD2 aligns across 16 bases. The germline V gene encodes CDR1 SGHKS and CDR2 YYEKEE (reference sequence). The CDR3 has 17 amino acids. The CDR3 DNA reads as TGCGCCAGCAGCCGGGGACTAGCGGGGGGGCACGAAGAGACCCAGTACTTC. Protein product: CASSRGLAGGHEETQYF.

J is TRBJ2-5 and V is TRBV29-1; D remains unclear. Germline-derived CDR1 and CDR2 are SQVTM and ANQGSEA. The CDR3 consists of 11 residues. V was trimmed by 6 bases and J by 1 base, leaving 6 bases between them. CDR3 nucleotide sequence: TGCAGCGTCCTGGCCCAAGAGACCCAGTACTTC. Its protein is CSVLAQETQYF.